These 15 T cell receptor beta chains were all obtained from the same sample, sequenced in a study of technical replicates of blood from a few donors (TCRdb year 2017). Library creation used the immunoSEQ multiplex PCR assay. This is the immuneACCESS table as TCRdb keeps it, with only in-frame sequences that have V and J called. A part of the clones is gone; compared with another copy, unresolved V genes explain less than half, and the rest is unexplained. For this sample there are tens of thousands of clones; 93% appear just once. Of the sample, roughly 4% is held by the ten largest clones. Sample: PBMCs. The receptors come from a human donor in good health. Some clones in this sample may be carry-over from other donors' samples.

The chain is built from TRBV7-9 and TRBJ2-2; no reliable D call. CDR1 is SEHNR and CDR2 is FQNEAQ in the germline V gene (reference sequence). The CDR3 is 16 residues long. The germline V and J ends were trimmed by 4 bases and 0 bases, with 12 bases remaining between them. The DNA of the CDR3 is TGTGCCAGCAGCTCCCTCATGACAACGAACACCGGGGAGCTGTTTTTT. This sequence encodes CASSSLMTTNTGELFF.

The V and J genes are TRBV25-1 and TRBJ1-4; TRBD1 might be the D (5 bases). Trimming took off 3 bases at V and 2 bases at J, with 10 bases between the two ends. The CDR3 contains 15 residues. Germline values: CDR1 MGHDK, CDR2 SYGVNS. CDR3 bases: TGTGCCAGCAGTGACCCGGGGGGGACTAATGAAAAACTGTTTTTT. Translated, it gives CASSDPGGTNEKLFF.

This rearrangement joins TRBV11-2 to TRBJ2-3; 7 bases are shared with TRBD1. CDR1 and CDR2 (germline): SGHAT, FQNNGV. J gave up 5 bases and V 8 bases, and 10 bases lay outside the gene matches. The CDR3 length is 14 residues. The CDR3 here is CASGFTGVGDTQYF. As DNA, the CDR3 is TGTGCCAGCGGATTTACAGGGGTTGGAGATACGCAGTATTTT.

The CDR3 nucleotides read TGCAGCGTTAACGGACTAGCGGGACACCAAGAGACCCAGTACTTC. Amino acids: CSVNGLAGHQETQYF. This chain connects TRBV29-1 to TRBJ2-5; TRBD2 matches at 12 bases. Per the germline V gene, CDR1 is SQVTM and CDR2 is ANQGSEA. The CDR3 is 15 residues long. J lost 0 bases, V lost 5 bases, and 4 bases had no gene match. The full variable domain, in which reference TRBV29-1 and TRBJ2-5 provide the parts outside the CDR3, is SAVISQKPSRDICQRGTSLTIQCQVDSQVTMMFWYRQQPGQSLTLIATANQGSEATYESGFVIDKFPISRPNLTFSTLTVSNMSPEDSSIYLCSVNGLAGHQETQYFGPGTRLLVL.

V gene TRBV19 combines with J gene TRBJ2-7; 11 bases match TRBD2. Germline V gene sequence: CDR1 LNHDA, CDR2 SQIVND (reference sequence). V trimming: 3 bases; J trimming: 4 bases; junction bases outside the gene matches: 5. The CDR3 is made up of 15 amino acids. In DNA form, the CDR3 reads TGTGCCAGTAGTATCGCTACTAGCGGGGGATACGAGCAGTACTTC. Residues: CASSIATSGGYEQYF.

V usage is TRBV6-5 and J usage is TRBJ1-2; possible D gene TRBD1, 6 bases. The V end lost 6 bases, the J end lost 4 bases, and 9 bases lay between the germline ends. The CDR3 covers 12 residues. Germline values: CDR1 MNHEY, CDR2 SVGAGI. In DNA form, the CDR3 reads TGTGCCAGCAGCCTGGACAGCTATGGCTACACCTTC. Protein product: CASSLDSYGYTF.

This chain joins TRBV6-6 and TRBJ2-3, with a weak D call TRBD2 (5 bases). Trimming stripped 6 bases from V and 4 bases from J, with 17 bases between. CDR1 and CDR2 from the germline V gene are MNHNY and SVGAGI (reference sequence). This CDR3 spans 15 amino acids. The CDR3 protein is CASSRAMGESDTQYF. The CDR3 DNA follows: TGTGCCAGCAGCCGGGCCATGGGAGAGTCAGATACGCAGTATTTT.

This chain links TRBV25-1 with TRBJ1-1; weak D call: TRBD1 (5 bases). CDR1 and CDR2 (germline): MGHDK, SYGVNS. There are 15 residues in the CDR3. Between the trimmed V and J ends, which lost 4 bases and 2 bases, there was a span of 14 bases. CDR3 residues: CASSGRAGLNTEAFF. CDR3 nucleotides: TGTGCCAGCAGTGGGCGAGCGGGGCTAAACACTGAAGCTTTCTTT. The full variable domain, with the rest looked up from reference TRBV25-1 and TRBJ1-1, is EADIYQTPRYLVIGTGKKITLECSQTMGHDKMYWYQQDPGMELHLIHYSYGVNSTEKGDLSSESTVSRIRTEHFPLTLESARPSHTSQYLCASSGRAGLNTEAFFGQGTRLTVV.

This clone occurred a few times. The V and J genes are TRBV7-8 and TRBJ1-5; 7 positions agree with TRBD1. V shed 1 base and J 0 bases; nucleotides not matched to a gene: 9. The CDR3 extends over 18 amino acids. Germline V gene sequence: CDR1 SGHVS, CDR2 FQNEAQ. The CDR3 sequence is CASSLGYGDRYSNQPQHF. For the CDR3, the DNA is TGTGCCAGCAGCTTAGGTTACGGGGACAGATATAGCAATCAGCCCCAGCATTTT.

CDR3 protein: CATSRDLGQGIRSSGNTIYF. The CDR3 nucleotides read TGTGCCACCAGCAGAGATCTAGGACAGGGTATCCGAAGCTCTGGAAACACCATATATTTT. V usage is TRBV15 and J usage is TRBJ1-3, with TRBD1 identical over 8 bases. Germline V lookup: CDR1 LNHNV, CDR2 YYDKDF (reference sequence). Trimming at V came to 0 bases and at J to 0 bases, leaving 13 bases not matched to a gene. The CDR3 contains 20 residues.

V and J are TRBV2 and TRBJ2-7; 7 positions agree with TRBD2. V lost 2 bases, J lost 1 base, and 8 bases stayed unmatched. Germline CDR1 and CDR2: SNHLY and FYNNEI. The CDR3 runs 16 residues. CDR3 bases: TGTGCCAGCAGTGAACAAACGGGAGGTCTGTCCTACGAGCAGTACTTC. As protein: CASSEQTGGLSYEQYF. The full variable domain, completed using reference TRBV2 and TRBJ2-7, is EPEVTQTPSHQVTQMGQEVILRCVPISNHLYFYWYRQILGQKVEFLVSFYNNEISEKSEIFDDQFSVERPDGSNFTLKIRSTKLEDSAMYFCASSEQTGGLSYEQYFGPGTRLTVT.

V is TRBV4-1 and J is TRBJ2-1; the match to TRBD2 covers 12 bases. CDR3 length: 16 amino acids. With 5 bases clipped from V and 8 bases from J, the junction kept 10 bases outside the gene matches. The germline CDR1 and CDR2 sequences are MGHRA and YSYEKL. The CDR3 sequence is CASSFLAGGPGDEQFF. The CDR3 DNA reads as TGCGCCAGCAGCTTTCTAGCGGGGGGGCCAGGGGATGAGCAGTTCTTC.

V is TRBV5-1 and J is TRBJ2-7; 8 bases fit TRBD1. J lost 2 bases, V lost 4 bases, and 5 bases had no gene match. CDR3 length equals 14 residues. Germline V lookup: CDR1 SGHRS, CDR2 YFSETQ. The CDR3, as DNA: TGCGCCAGCAGCCTCGGACAGGGCGCCTACGAGCAGTACTTC. The encoded protein is CASSLGQGAYEQYF.

The chain is built from TRBV7-2 and TRBJ2-7; TRBD2 matches 13 bases. CDR3 length equals 14 residues. CDR1 and CDR2 (germline): SGHTA, FQGNSA. With 4 bases clipped from V and 9 bases from J, the junction kept 6 bases outside the gene matches. The CDR3 coding sequence is TGTGCCAGCAGCTCCACGGGACTAGCGGGAATGCAGTACTTC. This codes for CASSSTGLAGMQYF.

The chain links TRBV2 to TRBJ1-2; D perhaps matches TRBD1 (5 bases). The ends were cut back, 6 bases at V and 13 bases at J, with 15 bases in the middle. Germline V gene data show CDR1 as SNHLY and CDR2 as FYNNEI. This CDR3 region has 11 residues. CDR3 sequence (DNA): TGTGCCAGCAGGTACGACAGAGAATGCACCTTC. It yields the protein CASRYDRECTF.